The text below deals with one TCR beta chain. What it binds is not known. This sample is drawn from a study of blood T cells in healthy people across ages. The authors extracted at least 5 micrograms of total RNA per sample. Notes on the study in general: Because sorting was not performed, PBMCs prevented conclusive naive versus antigen-experienced comparison. Long-lived donors exceeded aged donors in naive CD4+ cells and diversity.

The CDR3 runs to 15 residues. CDR1 and CDR2 (germline): MGHRA, YSYEKL. V gave up 4 bases and J gave up 2 bases, with 15 bases separating them. The use of a sample-barcoded 5' primer and a J-beta primer mix characterized a second PCR of about 7 to 12 cycles. TCRdb analysed the 5' RACE reads with MiXCR anew, one entry per CDR3 protein. The top ten hold around an eighth of the sample, which has some 900,000 distinct CDR3 sequences, around 48% seen once. What was sequenced was blood. V is TRBV4-1 and J is TRBJ2-7; tentatively, D is TRBD2 (6 bases). The TCR comes from a man aged 30 to 45 in good health. The CDR3 loop is CASSLRRGETYEQYF. CDR3 nucleotide sequence: TGCGCCAGCAGCCTCAGGCGGGGAGAGACCTACGAGCAGTACTTC.